These 2 T cell receptor beta chains share one sample of origin, sequenced in a study of blood T cells in healthy people across ages. A J-beta primer mix and a sample-barcoded 5' primer were used in a second PCR of about 7 to 12 cycles. Using its own MiXCR run on the 5' RACE reads, TCRdb lists one record per CDR3 protein. Of approximately 810,000 distinct CDR3 sequences listed, 29% are singletons. Sequenced sample: blood. The source is a woman at least 80 years old in good health.

This clonotype has ten or more counts. The rearrangement joins TRBV5-4 to TRBJ2-1; D is possibly TRBD2 (6 bases). The CDR3 has 13 residues. Trimming removed 4 bases from V and 8 bases from J, with 13 bases in between. CDR1 is SGHNT and CDR2 is YYREEE in the germline V gene (reference sequence). The DNA of the CDR3 is TGTGCCAGCAGCCCGGGACTTAGCCATGAGCAGTTCTTC. Translation gives CASSPGLSHEQFF.

This clonotype showed up many times. The CDR3 nucleotides read TGCAGTGCTAGAGATAGCACAGTCGTGAAAGAGACCCAGTACTTC. Translation gives CSARDSTVVKETQYF. V and J are TRBV20-1 and TRBJ2-5; D uncertain. The CDR3 covers 15 residues. Looked up from germline, CDR1 is DFQATT and CDR2 is SNEGSKA (reference sequence). V shed 0 bases and J shed 3 bases, with 14 bases lying between them.